Below, 15 T cell receptor beta chains from the same sample are listed, as sequenced in a study of blood T cell repertoires in COVID-19 (dated by TCRdb to about 2020). Library preparation was by the immunoSEQ multiplex PCR assay. TCRdb holds this immuneACCESS table with in-frame rearrangements only. Some clones are missing; in checked studies, unresolved V genes explain under half, and the rest has no known cause. For this sample there are approximately 320,000 clones; 87% appear just once. The ten largest account for 8.9% of the sample. The sample comprised PBMCs or T cells enriched from blood (not recorded which). Receptor source: a woman aged 18-35 years who had recovered from COVID-19.

This clone was recorded once. The chain couples TRBV30 to TRBJ1-1; no clear D gene. The CDR3 contains 16 residues. In germline, CDR1 is GTSNPN, CDR2 SVGIG (reference sequence). V dropped 0 bases and J dropped 0 bases, with 14 bases sitting between them. This CDR3 reads CAWSVSPSYLNTEAFF. The CDR3 DNA reads TGTGCCTGGAGTGTTAGCCCGTCTTACCTGAACACTGAAGCTTTCTTT.

The rearrangement uses TRBV3-1 (or the pseudogene TRBV3-2) and TRBJ2-3; 10 bases match TRBD2. Germline V CDR1 and CDR2: LGHDT, YNNKEL (reference sequence). The CDR3 consists of 15 residues. Germline trimming cut 3 bases from V and 5 bases from J; bases unmatched to any gene: 5. CDR3 region: CASSHSGGERDTQYF. CDR3 in DNA: TGTGCCAGCAGCCACAGCGGGGGGGAAAGAGATACGCAGTATTTT.

This clone was seen more than once but under ten times. CDR3 sequence reads: CASSQGVYALTNTGELFF. DNA for the CDR3: TGTGCCAGCAGCCAAGGAGTCTACGCGTTAACGAACACCGGGGAGCTGTTTTTT. The genes are TRBV7-9 and TRBJ2-2; the D is unclear. The germline gives CDR1 SEHNR, CDR2 FQNEAQ (reference sequence). CDR3 length equals 18 residues. Deletions cut 5 bases from V and 0 bases from J, with 19 bases between.

The rearrangement uses TRBV11-3 and TRBJ2-7; tentative D call: TRBD1 (6 bases). Trimming stripped 2 bases from V and 4 bases from J, with 12 bases between. The CDR3 runs 14 residues. Germline V lookup: CDR1 SGHNT, CDR2 YENEEA. CDR3 region: CASSLSGTNYEQYF. DNA for the CDR3: TGTGCCAGCAGCTTATCCGGGACAAATTACGAGCAGTACTTC. The complete variable domain, with remaining parts taken from reference TRBV11-3 and TRBJ2-7, reads EAGVVQSPRYKIIEKKQPVAFWCNPISGHNTLYWYLQNLGQGPELLIRYENEEAVDDSQLPKDRFSAERLKGVDSTLKIQPAELGDSAVYLCASSLSGTNYEQYFGPGTRLTVT.

The V and J genes are TRBV19 and TRBJ1-6; 12 nucleotides match TRBD1. J lost 7 bases, V lost 6 bases, and 1 base had no gene match. Germline V gene data show CDR1 as LNHDA and CDR2 as SQIVND (reference sequence). The CDR3 length is 14 residues. In DNA form, the CDR3 reads TGTGCCAGTAGCGGGACAGGGGGCAATTCACCCCTCCACTTT. It encodes CASSGTGGNSPLHF.

The chain recombines TRBV6-2 or TRBV6-3 with TRBJ1-2; 9 bases map to TRBD1. The ends lost 3 bases at V and 2 bases at J; junction bases unmatched: 16. The CDR3 is 19 residues long. In germline, CDR1 is MNHEY, CDR2 SVGEGT. Here the CDR3 reads CASSYIDRGTLRVNYGYTF. The CDR3 coding sequence is TGTGCCAGCAGTTATATTGACAGGGGGACGCTCCGTGTCAACTATGGCTACACCTTC.

This clone was counted a single time. The V and J genes are TRBV21-1 and TRBJ1-3; the table gives TRBD1 as D, unverified against the DNA. TRBV21-1 is described as a pseudogene. The CDR3 is 15 amino acids. The CDR3 nucleotides are TGTGCCAGCAGCCAGGACAGGGGAGCTGGAAACACCATATATTTT. It translates to CASSQDRGAGNTIYF.

This rearrangement joins TRBV30 to TRBJ1-3; D gene unclear. Trimming shortened V by 4 bases and J by 4 bases, and 8 bases separated the two germline ends. Per germline, CDR1 GTSNPN and CDR2 SVGIG (reference sequence). The CDR3 covers 12 residues. In DNA, the CDR3 is TGTGCCTGGATTCTGGGCGGAAACACCATATATTTT. Translating it yields CAWILGGNTIYF. The full variable domain, with the rest looked up from reference TRBV30 and TRBJ1-3, is SQTIHQWPATLVQPVGSPLSLECTVEGTSNPNLYWYRQAAGRGLQLLFYSVGIGQISSEVPQNLSASRPQDRQFILSSKKLLLSDSGFYLCAWILGGNTIYFGEGSWLTVV.

V usage is TRBV5-1 and J usage is TRBJ2-3, with D perhaps TRBD1 (5 bases). The CDR3 is 14 amino acids. Deletions cut 4 bases from V and 6 bases from J, with 15 bases between. The germline V gene encodes CDR1 SGHRS and CDR2 YFSETQ. The DNA of the CDR3 is TGCGCCAGCAGCCCAGGTCTACCAGGGGATACGCAGTATTTT. This codes for CASSPGLPGDTQYF.

The chain carries TRBV7-2 and TRBJ1-6, with D possibly matching TRBD1 (6 bases). V lost 3 bases and J lost 10, with 13 bases in between. This CDR3 region has 14 residues. Germline CDR1 and CDR2: SGHTA and FQGNSA. The CDR3 DNA follows: TGTGCCAGCAGCTTTACAGGGTTTCGGTCACCCCTCCACTTT. This translates into CASSFTGFRSPLHF.

The chain joins TRBV4-3 to TRBJ2-7, with D maybe TRBD2 (6 bases). The CDR3 spans 20 residues. Trimming stripped 1 base from V and 0 bases from J, with 25 bases between. Germline CDR1 LGHNA, CDR2 YSLEER. CDR3 protein: CASSQVPWRVHTRDSYEQYF. CDR3 nucleotide sequence: TGCGCCAGCAGCCAAGTGCCGTGGAGGGTACACACAAGGGACTCCTACGAGCAGTACTTC.

This sequence joins TRBV4-1 and TRBJ1-1; 8 nucleotides agree with TRBD1. V dropped 0 bases and J dropped 10; count of bases not matched to a gene: 10. CDR1 is MGHRA, CDR2 YSYEKL, per germline. The CDR3 is made up of 15 amino acids. CDR3 sequence reads: CASSQEGTGVPGAFF. For the CDR3, the DNA is TGCGCCAGCAGCCAAGAAGGGACAGGCGTACCGGGAGCTTTCTTT.

This clone was counted once. The chain carries TRBV3-1 (or the pseudogene TRBV3-2) and TRBJ2-3, with 8 bases aligning to TRBD1. The CDR3 extends over 15 amino acids. Germline V gene lookup returns CDR1 LGHDT and CDR2 YNNKEL (reference sequence). With V trimmed by 3 bases and J by 2 bases, 4 bases remained unmatched. The CDR3, as DNA: TGTGCCAGCAGCCACCGACAGGGGTACACAGATACGCAGTATTTT. Protein sequence: CASSHRQGYTDTQYF.

V is TRBV14 and J is TRBJ2-3; the match to TRBD2 covers 11 bases. The trim removed 1 base at V and 11 bases at J, leaving 2 bases unmatched. The V gene's germline CDR1 is SGHDN and CDR2 FVKESK. The length of the CDR3 is 13 residues. CDR3 residues: CASSQVLAGEQYF. In DNA form, the CDR3 reads TGTGCCAGCAGCCAAGTACTAGCGGGAGAGCAGTATTTT.

The chain is built from TRBV5-1 and TRBJ1-4; D gene uncertain. V was pared by 8 bases and J by 0 bases, with 14 bases between. The CDR3 consists of 15 residues. Germline-derived CDR1 and CDR2 are SGHRS and YFSETQ. The CDR3 loop is CASRLWGATNEKLFF. CDR3 DNA sequence: TGCGCCAGTAGACTGTGGGGAGCAACTAATGAAAAACTGTTTTTT.